The next 10 T cell receptor beta chains were all read from a single sample in a study of blood T cell repertoires in COVID-19. TCRdb keeps only in-frame clones here, not all; method: immunoSEQ multiplex PCR. The sample lists roughly 100,000 clones, about 87% occurring once. The source material was peripheral blood. The receptors come from a woman aged 25 to 39 with acute or convalescent COVID-19.

The chain recombines TRBV6-5 with TRBJ1-5; D gene uncertain. The germline V gene has CDR1 MNHEY and CDR2 SVGAGI. V was pared by 7 bases and J by 4 bases, with 11 bases between. The length of the CDR3 is 13 residues. CDR3 loop: CASTNAENQPQHF. CDR3 nucleotides: TGTGCCAGCACCAACGCGGAAAATCAGCCCCAGCATTTT.

The chain joins TRBV11-2 to TRBJ2-3; TRBD2 matches at 10 bases. This CDR3 comprises 16 residues. Germline trimming cut 1 base from V and 5 bases from J; bases unmatched to any gene: 6. Germline CDR1 is SGHAT and CDR2 is FQNNGV. CDR3: CASSLATLAGVDTQYF. Written as DNA, the CDR3 is TGTGCCAGCAGCTTAGCTACTCTAGCGGGGGTAGATACGCAGTATTTT. Using reference TRBV11-2 and TRBJ2-3 for the parts outside the CDR3, the full variable domain is EAGVAQSPRYKIIEKRQSVAFWCNPISGHATLYWYQQILGQGPKLLIQFQNNGVVDDSQLPKDRFSAERLKGVDSTLKIQPAKLEDSAVYLCASSLATLAGVDTQYFGPGTRLTVL.

V is TRBV9 and J is TRBJ2-3, with TRBD1 matching over 7 bases. CDR1 is SGDLS, CDR2 YYNGEE, per germline. CDR3 length: 16 amino acids. V lost 4 bases, J lost 0 bases, and 8 bases stayed unmatched. CDR3 loop: CASSPVQGISTDTQYF. CDR3 nucleotide sequence: TGTGCCAGCAGCCCTGTACAGGGGATTAGCACAGATACGCAGTATTTT.

V is TRBV4-2 and J is TRBJ2-2, with 10 bases lining up with TRBD1. Losses at the gene ends were 3 bases for V and 3 bases for J; bases not matched to a gene: 7. The CDR3 is made up of 17 amino acids. Germline assignment: CDR1 LGHNA and CDR2 YNFKEQ. In DNA form, the CDR3 reads TGTGCCAGCAGCCAGGCGGGGACAGGGGAGGACACCGGGGAGCTGTTTTTT. Protein sequence: CASSQAGTGEDTGELFF.

This chain links TRBV19 with TRBJ2-3; TRBD1 might be the D (6 bases). The germline V gene has CDR1 LNHDA and CDR2 SQIVND (reference sequence). Trimming left V 6 bases short and J 0 bases short, with 19 bases between. The CDR3 length is 17 residues. The CDR3 DNA reads as TGTGCCAGTAGGGACAGCGCTCTTCCACTTAGCACAGATACGCAGTATTTT. Its protein is CASRDSALPLSTDTQYF.

This clone was recorded once. The chain joins TRBV7-3 to TRBJ2-7; D may be TRBD1 (5 bases). The CDR3 has 13 amino acids. With 2 bases removed from V and 6 bases from J, the gap between germline ends came to 11 bases. Germline CDR1 is SGHTA and CDR2 is FQGTGA. CDR3 sequence (DNA): TGTGCCAGCAGCTTATTGGCAGGGCGCGAGCAGTACTTC. It is translated as CASSLLAGREQYF.

The chain joins TRBV10-2 to TRBJ2-7; TRBD1 matches at 8 bases. Germline V gene sequence: CDR1 WSHSY, CDR2 SAAADI. CDR3 length: 14 residues. V trimming: 4 bases; J trimming: 9 bases; junction bases outside the gene matches: 11. CDR3: CASSAPIRGQGQYF. The DNA of the CDR3 is TGCGCCAGCAGTGCCCCAATCAGGGGGCAGGGGCAGTACTTC.

V usage is TRBV30 and J usage is TRBJ2-1; the D gene is possibly TRBD1 (5 bases). V was pared by 1 base and J by 3 bases, with 10 bases between. CDR1 is GTSNPN and CDR2 is SVGIG in the germline V gene (reference sequence). This CDR3 is built from 14 residues. This chain's CDR3 is CAWSAGLGYNEQFF. CDR3 bases: TGTGCCTGGAGTGCAGGGCTGGGCTACAATGAGCAGTTCTTC.

The CDR3 DNA reads TGTGCTAGTGGTACTACAGGTGGGAATGAAAAACTGTTTTTT. This sequence encodes CASGTTGGNEKLFF. The chain is built from TRBV12-5 and TRBJ1-4; possibly TRBD1 for D (5 bases). V lost 5 bases and J lost 5, with 12 bases in between. There are 14 residues in the CDR3. CDR1 and CDR2 from the germline V gene are LGHNT and FRNRAP.

V and J are TRBV9 and TRBJ1-1; D not certain. V was clipped by 4 bases and J by 4 bases, with 17 bases between them. This CDR3 comprises 15 residues. From germline, CDR1 is SGDLS and CDR2 YYNGEE. This CDR3 is CASSPRFDPTTEAFF. The DNA of the CDR3 is TGTGCCAGCAGCCCCCGGTTCGATCCTACCACTGAAGCTTTCTTT.